The 20 T cell receptor beta chains below were found in one sample sequenced in a study of cytomegalovirus exposure and HLA in healthy donors. Primers for the PCR totalled 60 Vbeta and 13 Jbeta. Sequencing was performed with immunoSEQ multiplex PCR; in TCRdb, only in-frame clones are kept and a portion is missing. The table lists 150,000 or so clones, around 78% of them singletons, with 7% in the top ten. The sequencing sample was made of PBMCs. Receptor source: a woman aged 35 to 49 in good health and CMV-seropositive.

The V and J genes are TRBV29-1 and TRBJ1-3; tentatively, D is TRBD1 (5 bases). The CDR3 covers 13 residues. V lost 8 bases and J 1 base, leaving 12 bases between the germline ends. CDR1 and CDR2 (germline): SQVTM, ANQGSEA. The CDR3 nucleotides read TGCAGCATCAGCAGGGATTCTGGAAACACCATATATTTT. Translated, it gives CSISRDSGNTIYF.

This chain joins TRBV4-1 and TRBJ1-4, with TRBD1 as a possible D gene (6 bases). The CDR3 extends over 15 amino acids. Germline V CDR1 and CDR2: MGHRA, YSYEKL. Trimming took 5 bases from V and 7 from J, leaving 17 bases between them. In nucleotides, the CDR3 is TGCGCCAGCAGCAATCTTTACCGGGACACTGAAAAACTGTTTTTT. Its translation is CASSNLYRDTEKLFF.

This clone was seen more than once but under ten times. The V and J genes are TRBV6-5 and TRBJ2-1, with no clear D. V lost 5 bases and J lost 5, with 4 bases in between. Germline V CDR1 and CDR2: MNHEY, SVGAGI. The CDR3 loop spans 11 amino acids. In DNA form, the CDR3 reads TGTGCCAGCAGTCGTAACAATGAGCAGTTCTTC. Its translation: CASSRNNEQFF.

This clone showed up just a few times. V gene TRBV11-2 combines with J gene TRBJ1-3; a weak D match, TRBD1 (5 bases). The germline V and J ends were trimmed by 4 bases and 0 bases, with 19 bases remaining between them. The CDR3 has 18 residues. Germline loops: CDR1 SGHAT, CDR2 FQNNGV. The CDR3 DNA follows: TGTGCCAGCAGCTCAACTCGGTGGGGGGGGAGCTCTGGAAACACCATATATTTT. It encodes CASSSTRWGGSSGNTIYF.

The genes are TRBV7-2 and TRBJ1-1; D gene uncertain. Germline CDR1 SGHTA, CDR2 FQGNSA. V was cut by 1 base and J by 4 bases, with 13 bases left in between. The CDR3 loop spans 15 amino acids. Here the CDR3 DNA reads TGTGCCAGCAGCTTAGACAGATCCTACGGCACTGAAGCTTTCTTT. This translates into CASSLDRSYGTEAFF.

This chain links TRBV2 with TRBJ1-1, with D possibly TRBD1 on 6 matching bases. The V and J ends lost 6 bases and 1 base respectively, with 6 bases between them. The CDR3 is 12 amino acids. Germline CDR1 SNHLY, CDR2 FYNNEI. Here the CDR3 reads CASRTGNTEAFF. The DNA of the CDR3 is TGTGCCAGCAGGACAGGGAACACTGAAGCTTTCTTT.

V is TRBV27 and J is TRBJ2-7; 9 bases match TRBD1. The CDR3 length is 16 residues. The germline CDR1 and CDR2 sequences are MNHEY and SMNVEV (reference sequence). Unmatched junction bases numbered 11, after V lost 5 bases and J lost 3 bases. The CDR3 region is CASSPAQTGGLYEQYF. CDR3 coding DNA: TGTGCCAGCAGTCCGGCTCAGACAGGGGGTCTCTACGAGCAGTACTTC.

The V call is TRBV4-1, the J call TRBJ1-2; maybe TRBD1 (5 bases). CDR3 length equals 14 residues. Trimming took 0 bases from V and 8 from J, leaving 13 bases between them. Germline values: CDR1 MGHRA, CDR2 YSYEKL. CDR3 protein: CASSQEGRMRGYTF. The CDR3 nucleotides are TGCGCCAGCAGCCAAGAGGGGCGGATGAGGGGCTACACCTTC.

V usage is TRBV29-1 and J usage is TRBJ1-1; TRBD1 agrees at 9 bases. Germline V gene lookup returns CDR1 SQVTM and CDR2 ANQGSEA. V gave up 5 bases and J gave up 0 bases; unmatched junction bases: 4. This CDR3 is built from 14 residues. The CDR3: CSVTTGGMNTEAFF. CDR3 DNA: TGCAGCGTTACGACAGGGGGTATGAACACTGAAGCTTTCTTT.

This chain uses TRBV27 with TRBJ2-1; D is possibly TRBD2 (7 bases). The V end was cut by 8 bases, the J end by 2 bases, with 16 bases between. This CDR3 has 15 amino acids. Per the germline V gene, CDR1 is MNHEY and CDR2 is SMNVEV (reference sequence). CDR3 coding DNA: TGTGCCAGCTCATTCCGGGGGGCGGCCTACAATGAGCAGTTCTTC. Protein: CASSFRGAAYNEQFF.

This clone was detected only a few times. The rearrangement links TRBV14 to TRBJ2-2; TRBD1 agrees at 10 bases. Germline V gives CDR1 SGHDN, CDR2 FVKESK. The CDR3 length is 17 residues. The J segment lost 4 bases and the V segment lost 3 bases, leaving 8 bases of the junction unmatched. DNA for the CDR3: TGTGCCAGCAGCCACACCGACAGGGGGCGAGGCACCGGGGAGCTGTTTTTT. As protein: CASSHTDRGRGTGELFF.

The V call is TRBV6-5, the J call TRBJ2-1; 7 nucleotides match TRBD2. Trimming took 6 bases from V and 5 from J; bases not matched to a gene: 7. The CDR3 loop spans 14 amino acids. Germline V gene lookup returns CDR1 MNHEY and CDR2 SVGAGI. The CDR3 DNA reads TGTGCCAGCAGCTCCAGCGGGACGAACAATGAGCAGTTCTTC. This sequence encodes CASSSSGTNNEQFF.

This clone was counted once. This chain connects TRBV6-5 to TRBJ1-5; maybe TRBD1 (5 bases). V lost 6 bases to trimming and J lost 3 bases, with 12 bases between them. The CDR3 contains 14 residues. The germline V gene encodes CDR1 MNHEY and CDR2 SVGAGI. The CDR3 nucleotides read TGTGCCAGCAGACCCGACAGTACCAATCAGCCCCAGCATTTT. The encoded protein is CASRPDSTNQPQHF.

The chain couples TRBV10-3 to TRBJ2-1; TRBD2 is a possible D gene (5 bases). Germline CDR1 reads ENHRY; CDR2 reads SYGVKD. The V end lost 3 bases, the J end lost 6 bases, and 12 bases lay between the germline ends. The CDR3 sequence is 14 residues long. Written as DNA, the CDR3 is TGTGCCATCAGTGATTTGACGGCGGGCAATGAGCAGTTCTTC. It encodes CAISDLTAGNEQFF.

This chain connects TRBV6-1 to TRBJ1-6, with 7 bases identical to TRBD1. V lost 8 bases to trimming and J lost 7 bases; unmatched junction nucleotides: 8. Germline values: CDR1 MNHNS, CDR2 SASEGT. The CDR3 totals 14 residues. CDR3 protein: CASRTDRTNSPLHF. The CDR3 DNA reads TGTGCCAGCCGGACGGACAGGACGAATTCACCCCTCCACTTT.

The rearrangement uses TRBV4-2 and TRBJ2-3; 8 bases are shared with TRBD2. V shed 3 bases and J 2 bases; nucleotides not matched to a gene: 4. Per germline, CDR1 LGHNA and CDR2 YNFKEQ. The CDR3 consists of 15 residues. Written as DNA, the CDR3 is TGTGCCAGCAGCCAGGACGGGGGGGTCACAGATACGCAGTATTTT. It yields the protein CASSQDGGVTDTQYF.

V gene TRBV7-8 combines with J gene TRBJ2-7, with D possibly matching TRBD2 (5 bases). Germline values: CDR1 SGHVS, CDR2 FQNEAQ. V was clipped by 3 bases and J by 3 bases, with 12 bases between them. This CDR3 has 14 amino acids. The chain's CDR3 is CASSLEDGFYEQYF. The CDR3 DNA reads as TGTGCCAGCAGCTTGGAGGACGGATTCTACGAGCAGTACTTC.

This sequence joins TRBV2 and TRBJ2-2; 7 positions match TRBD1. Germline lookup yields CDR1 SNHLY and CDR2 FYNNEI. V lost 0 bases to trimming and J lost 4 bases; unmatched junction nucleotides: 5. CDR3 length: 16 residues. CDR3 sequence reads: CASSEAQGVVTGELFF. CDR3 in DNA: TGTGCCAGCAGTGAAGCGCAGGGGGTGGTCACCGGGGAGCTGTTTTTT.

The rearrangement links TRBV6-1 to TRBJ1-3; D is unresolved. Trimming took off 0 bases at V and 0 bases at J, with 12 bases between the two ends. CDR1 MNHNS and CDR2 SASEGT come from the germline V gene. This CDR3 comprises 17 residues. DNA for the CDR3: TGTGCCAGCAGTGAAGCGCTTCTATCAGGCTCTGGAAACACCATATATTTT. Residues: CASSEALLSGSGNTIYF.

The chain combines TRBV5-6 with TRBJ2-2; 9 positions agree with TRBD2. Per germline, CDR1 SGHDT and CDR2 YYEEEE. This CDR3 comprises 16 residues. J lost 5 bases, V lost 2 bases, and 7 bases had no gene match. CDR3 DNA: TGTGCCAGCAGCTTTACTCCGGGACTAGCAACCGGGGAGCTGTTTTTT. Protein: CASSFTPGLATGELFF.